This TCR beta chain stems from a study of OX40 agonist ivuxolimab in advanced cancers. With respect to the entire study: The costimulatory receptor OX40 (CD134) was targeted by ivuxolimab, a fully human IgG2 agonistic monoclonal antibody. Intravenous ivuxolimab was administered to patients every 2 weeks at six dose levels: 0.01, 0.1, 0.3, 1.5, 3 and 10 mg/kg. Among the approximately 50 dose-escalation patients, approximately 20 had hepatocellular carcinoma, 15 melanoma, 9 renal cell carcinoma and 9 head and neck cancer. The dose-escalation cohort was over 70% male with a mean age of about 58 years, ranging from roughly 23 to 80. Prior anti-PD-1, anti-PD-L1 or anti-CTLA-4 therapy was permitted, and checkpoint inhibitors had been received by roughly two fifths of dose-escalation patients. Partial responses occurred in three dose-escalation patients: two with cutaneous melanoma and one with hepatocellular carcinoma. The purpose of peripheral TCRbeta sequencing was to test whether ivuxolimab changed TCR sequence diversity and led to clonal T-cell expansion. The monotherapy dose-escalation portion (N ≈ 57 patients) of the phase I ivuxolimab trial is reported in the paper.

A remark on this clone: Its binding antigen is unknown. The input lacks base qualities; no much larger clone sits a single base away.

Genomic DNA was extracted from sorted cells for sequencing of the TCRbeta CDR3 region. TCRbeta CDR3 regions were sequenced using the immunoSEQ Assay. In its TCRdb copy, this immuneACCESS table keeps in-frame sequences only and misses some clones. Where compared with another copy, unresolved V genes explain less than half of these, and the others have no known cause. In all, the sample holds over 95,000 clones, and about 80% of those were seen once. The top ten clones comprise 1.4% to 1.5% of the sample. Looking up the germline V gene yields CDR1 SQVTM and CDR2 ANQGSEA. CDR3 length: 11 amino acids, cysteine to phenylalanine. Of all the DNA, just the CDR3 is kept, 33 bases in frame from base 1. Overall study results and their limits: Clonal expansion of both CD4+ and CD8+ blood T cells was observed from baseline to week 6 at doses 0.1 to 3.0 mg/kg. Which antigens the clonally expanded peripheral T cells were specific for was not determined. Low levels of normalized T-cell clonal expansion were also seen in some nonresponding patients. On average, CD8+ T cells showed more expanded clones than CD4+ T cells after ivuxolimab. Partial responders in the 0.1-3.0 mg/kg groups had among the lowest normalized peripheral clonal expansion, especially among CD8+ T cells.

Patients with autoimmune disease history or receiving systemic immunosuppression were excluded from the trial. Peripheral blood for TCR sequencing was collected from all dose cohorts at baseline, on cycle 4 day 1, and on cycle 7 day 1. The samples were drawn from a first-in-human, open-label, multicenter phase I dose-escalation trial of ivuxolimab. Adults with locally advanced or metastatic melanoma, renal cell carcinoma, hepatocellular carcinoma or head and neck squamous cell carcinoma were enrolled in the trial. Before TCR sequencing, CD4+ T cells and CD8+ T cells were sorted from peripheral blood as separate populations.

The sequences come from CD4+ or CD8+ T cells sorted from blood, collected in a trial of the OX40 agonist ivuxolimab. This chain is built from TRBV29-1 and TRBJ1-1; confidence is insufficient to name the D gene. This clonotype was obtained from an adult with an advanced solid tumor such as melanoma, head and neck, liver or kidney cancer. CDR3 protein: CRIKVNTEAFF. The DNA sequence follows: TGCAGGATCAAAGTGAACACTGAAGCTTTCTTT.